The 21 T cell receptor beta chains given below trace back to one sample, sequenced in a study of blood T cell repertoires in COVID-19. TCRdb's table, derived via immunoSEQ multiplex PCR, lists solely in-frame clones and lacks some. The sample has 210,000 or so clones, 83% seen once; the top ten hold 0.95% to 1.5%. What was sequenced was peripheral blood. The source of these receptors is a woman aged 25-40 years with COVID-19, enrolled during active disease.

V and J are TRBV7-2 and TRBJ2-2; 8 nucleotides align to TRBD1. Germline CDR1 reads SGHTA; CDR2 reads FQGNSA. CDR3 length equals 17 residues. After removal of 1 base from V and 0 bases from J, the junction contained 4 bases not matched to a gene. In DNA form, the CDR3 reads TGTGCCAGCAGCTTAGGACACAGGGGGGCGAACACCGGGGAGCTGTTTTTT. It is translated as CASSLGHRGANTGELFF.

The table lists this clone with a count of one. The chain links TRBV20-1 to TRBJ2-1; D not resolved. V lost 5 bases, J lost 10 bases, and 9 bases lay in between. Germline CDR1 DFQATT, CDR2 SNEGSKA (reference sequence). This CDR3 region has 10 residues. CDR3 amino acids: CSALFLEQFF. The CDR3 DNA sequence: TGCAGTGCTCTATTTCTCGAGCAGTTCTTC.

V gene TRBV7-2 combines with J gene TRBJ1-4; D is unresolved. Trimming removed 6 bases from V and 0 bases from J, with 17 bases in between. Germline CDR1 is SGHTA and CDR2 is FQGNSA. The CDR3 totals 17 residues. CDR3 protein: CASRRRVKFATNEKLFF. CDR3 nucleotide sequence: TGTGCCAGCAGACGCCGGGTCAAATTTGCAACTAATGAAAAACTGTTTTTT.

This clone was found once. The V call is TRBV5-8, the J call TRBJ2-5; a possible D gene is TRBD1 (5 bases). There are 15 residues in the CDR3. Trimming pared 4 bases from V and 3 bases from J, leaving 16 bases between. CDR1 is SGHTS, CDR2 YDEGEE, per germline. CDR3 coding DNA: TGTGCCAGCAGCCGTTCGATCTCCAGGGAAGAGACCCAGTACTTC. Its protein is CASSRSISREETQYF. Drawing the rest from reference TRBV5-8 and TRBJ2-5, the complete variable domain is EAGVTQSPTHLIKTRGQQATLRCSPISGHTSVYWYQQALGLGLQFLLWYDEGEERNRGNFPPRFSGRQFPNYSSELNVNALELEDSALYLCASSRSISREETQYFGPGTRLLVL.

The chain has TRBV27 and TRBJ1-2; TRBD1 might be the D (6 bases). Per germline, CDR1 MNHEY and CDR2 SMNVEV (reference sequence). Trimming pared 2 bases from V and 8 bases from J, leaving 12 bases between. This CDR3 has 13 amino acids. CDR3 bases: TGTGCCAGCAGTTTAGGTGGGGGGGCAGGCTACACCTTC. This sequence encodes CASSLGGGAGYTF.

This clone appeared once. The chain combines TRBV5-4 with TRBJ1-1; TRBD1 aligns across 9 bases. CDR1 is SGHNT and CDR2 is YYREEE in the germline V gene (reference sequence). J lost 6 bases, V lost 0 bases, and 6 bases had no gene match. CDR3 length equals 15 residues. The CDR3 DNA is TGTGCCAGCAGCTTGGGTGGGACAGGGTTTTCTGAAGCTTTCTTT. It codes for CASSLGGTGFSEAFF.

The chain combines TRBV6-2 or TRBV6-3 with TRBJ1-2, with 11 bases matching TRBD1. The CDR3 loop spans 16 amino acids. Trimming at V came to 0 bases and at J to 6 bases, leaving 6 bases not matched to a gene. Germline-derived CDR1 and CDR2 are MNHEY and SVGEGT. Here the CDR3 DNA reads TGTGCCAGCAGTTACTCCTACCGGGACAGGGGGAATGGCTACACCTTC. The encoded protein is CASSYSYRDRGNGYTF.

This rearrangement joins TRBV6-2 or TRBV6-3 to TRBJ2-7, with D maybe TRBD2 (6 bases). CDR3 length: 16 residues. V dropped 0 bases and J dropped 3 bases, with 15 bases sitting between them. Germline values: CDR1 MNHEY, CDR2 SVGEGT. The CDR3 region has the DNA TGTGCCAGCAGTTACTCGAGTAATGGGGGGAGCTACGAGCAGTACTTC. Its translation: CASSYSSNGGSYEQYF.

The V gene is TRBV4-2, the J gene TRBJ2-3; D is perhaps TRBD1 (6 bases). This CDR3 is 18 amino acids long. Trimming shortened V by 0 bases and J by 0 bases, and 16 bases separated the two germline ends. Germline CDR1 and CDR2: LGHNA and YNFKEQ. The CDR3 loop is CASSQDRATGQSTDTQYF. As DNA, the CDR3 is TGTGCCAGCAGCCAAGACCGTGCCACAGGACAGAGCACAGATACGCAGTATTTT.

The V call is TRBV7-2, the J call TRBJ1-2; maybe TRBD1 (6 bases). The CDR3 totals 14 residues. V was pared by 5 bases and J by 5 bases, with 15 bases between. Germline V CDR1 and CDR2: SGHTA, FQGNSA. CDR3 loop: CASSPQGSAYGYTF. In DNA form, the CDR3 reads TGTGCCAGCAGCCCACAGGGCTCGGCGTATGGCTACACCTTC.

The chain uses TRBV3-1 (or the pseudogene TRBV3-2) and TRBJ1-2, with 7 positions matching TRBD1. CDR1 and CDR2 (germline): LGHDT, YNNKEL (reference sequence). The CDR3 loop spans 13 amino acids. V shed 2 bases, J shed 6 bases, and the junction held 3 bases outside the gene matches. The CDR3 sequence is CASSQKGGHGYTF. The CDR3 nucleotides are TGTGCCAGCAGCCAAAAAGGGGGCCATGGCTACACCTTC.

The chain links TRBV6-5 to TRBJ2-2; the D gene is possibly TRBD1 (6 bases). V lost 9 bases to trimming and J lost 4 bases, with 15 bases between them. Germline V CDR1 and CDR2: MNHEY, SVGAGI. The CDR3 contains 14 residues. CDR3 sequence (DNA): TGTGCCAGTGGCACAGGGCGGGTCACCGGGGAGCTGTTTTTT. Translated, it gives CASGTGRVTGELFF.

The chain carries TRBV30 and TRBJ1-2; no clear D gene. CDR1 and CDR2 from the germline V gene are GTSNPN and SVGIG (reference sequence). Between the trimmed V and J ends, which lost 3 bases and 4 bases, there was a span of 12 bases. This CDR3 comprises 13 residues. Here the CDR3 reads CAWSVVKFYGYTF. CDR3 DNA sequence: TGTGCCTGGAGCGTAGTGAAATTCTATGGCTACACCTTC.

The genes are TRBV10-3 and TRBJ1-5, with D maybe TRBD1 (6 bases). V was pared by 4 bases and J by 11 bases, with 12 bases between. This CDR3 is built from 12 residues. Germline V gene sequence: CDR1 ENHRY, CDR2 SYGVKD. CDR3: CAISGGGPAQHF. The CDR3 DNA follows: TGTGCCATCAGTGGTGGGGGCCCAGCCCAGCATTTT.

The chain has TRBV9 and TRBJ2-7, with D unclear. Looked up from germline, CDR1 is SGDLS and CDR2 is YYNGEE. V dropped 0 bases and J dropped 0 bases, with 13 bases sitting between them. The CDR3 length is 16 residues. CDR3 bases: TGTGCCAGCAGCGTAGGAGCTGTTAGTAGCTCCTACGAGCAGTACTTC. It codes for CASSVGAVSSSYEQYF.

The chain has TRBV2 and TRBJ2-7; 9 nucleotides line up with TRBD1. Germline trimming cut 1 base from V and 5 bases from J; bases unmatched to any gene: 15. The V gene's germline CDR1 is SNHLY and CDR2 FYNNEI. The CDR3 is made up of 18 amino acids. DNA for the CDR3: TGTGCCAGCAGTGAAGGGACAGGGGCTATACGAGGCACACACGAGCAGTACTTC. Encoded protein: CASSEGTGAIRGTHEQYF.

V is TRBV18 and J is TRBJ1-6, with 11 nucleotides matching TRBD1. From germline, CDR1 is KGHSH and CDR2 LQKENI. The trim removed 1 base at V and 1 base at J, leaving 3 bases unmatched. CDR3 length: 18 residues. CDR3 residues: CASSPLGTGGSYNSPLHF. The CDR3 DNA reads TGTGCCAGCTCACCACTGGGGACAGGGGGTTCCTATAATTCACCCCTCCACTTT. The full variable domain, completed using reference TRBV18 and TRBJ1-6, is NAGVMQNPRHLVRRRGQEARLRCSPMKGHSHVYWYRQLPEEGLKFMVYLQKENIIDESGMPKERFSAEFPKEGPSILRIQQVVRGDSAAYFCASSPLGTGGSYNSPLHFGNGTRLTVT.

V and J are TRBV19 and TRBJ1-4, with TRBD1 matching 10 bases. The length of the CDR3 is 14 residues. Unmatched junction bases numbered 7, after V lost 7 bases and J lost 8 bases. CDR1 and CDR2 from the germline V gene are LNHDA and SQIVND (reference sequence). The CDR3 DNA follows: TGTGCCAGTACCACGGGACAGGGGAGAGAAAAACTGTTTTTT. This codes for CASTTGQGREKLFF. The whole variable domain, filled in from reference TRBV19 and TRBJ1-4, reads DGGITQSPKYLFRKEGQNVTLSCEQNLNHDAMYWYRQDPGQGLRLIYYSQIVNDFQKGDIAEGYSVSREKKESFPLTVTSAQKNPTAFYLCASTTGQGREKLFFGSGTQLSVL.

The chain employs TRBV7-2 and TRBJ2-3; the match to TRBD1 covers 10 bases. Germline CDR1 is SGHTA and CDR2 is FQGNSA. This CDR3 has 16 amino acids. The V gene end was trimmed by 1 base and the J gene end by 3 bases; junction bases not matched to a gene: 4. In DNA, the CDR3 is TGTGCCAGCAGCTTAGTGCCGGGACAGGGGACAGATACGCAGTATTTT. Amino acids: CASSLVPGQGTDTQYF.

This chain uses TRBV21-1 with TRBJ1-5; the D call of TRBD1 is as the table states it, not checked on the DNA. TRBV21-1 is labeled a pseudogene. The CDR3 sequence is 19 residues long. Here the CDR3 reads CASSKREPGQGASNQPQHF. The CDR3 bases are TGTGCCAGCAGCAAAAGGGAACCGGGACAGGGGGCAAGTAATCAGCCCCAGCATTTT.

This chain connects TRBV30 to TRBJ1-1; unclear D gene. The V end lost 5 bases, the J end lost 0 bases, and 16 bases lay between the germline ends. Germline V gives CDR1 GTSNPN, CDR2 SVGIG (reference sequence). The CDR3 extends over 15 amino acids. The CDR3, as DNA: TGTGCCTGGGCTCCTTTTTCCGGTTTGAACACTGAAGCTTTCTTT. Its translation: CAWAPFSGLNTEAFF.